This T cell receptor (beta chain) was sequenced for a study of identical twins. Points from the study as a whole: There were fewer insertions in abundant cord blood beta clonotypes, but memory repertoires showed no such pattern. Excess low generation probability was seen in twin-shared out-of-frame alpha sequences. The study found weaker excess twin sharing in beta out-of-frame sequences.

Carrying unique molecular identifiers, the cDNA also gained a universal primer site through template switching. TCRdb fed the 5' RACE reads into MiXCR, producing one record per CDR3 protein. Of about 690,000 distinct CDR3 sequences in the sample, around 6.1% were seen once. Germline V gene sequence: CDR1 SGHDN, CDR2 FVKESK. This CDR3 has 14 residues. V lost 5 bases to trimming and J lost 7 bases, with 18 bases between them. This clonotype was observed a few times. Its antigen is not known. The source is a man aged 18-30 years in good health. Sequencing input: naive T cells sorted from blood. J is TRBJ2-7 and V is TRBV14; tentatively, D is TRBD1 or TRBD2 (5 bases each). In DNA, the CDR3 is TGTGCCAGCAGCGACCGGACGGGGCTGACTGAGCAGTACTTC. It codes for CASSDRTGLTEQYF.